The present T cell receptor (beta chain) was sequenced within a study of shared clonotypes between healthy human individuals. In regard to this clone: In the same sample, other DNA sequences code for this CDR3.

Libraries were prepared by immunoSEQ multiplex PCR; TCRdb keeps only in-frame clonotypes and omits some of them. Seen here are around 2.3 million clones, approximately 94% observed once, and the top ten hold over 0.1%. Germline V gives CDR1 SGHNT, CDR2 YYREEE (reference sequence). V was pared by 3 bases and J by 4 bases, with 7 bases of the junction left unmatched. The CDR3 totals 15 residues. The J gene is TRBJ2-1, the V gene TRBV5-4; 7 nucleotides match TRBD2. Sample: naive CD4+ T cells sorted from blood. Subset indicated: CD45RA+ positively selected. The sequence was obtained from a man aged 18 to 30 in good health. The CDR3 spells CASSWSSGTYNEQFF. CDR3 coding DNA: TGTGCCAGCAGCTGGTCTAGCGGTACGTACAATGAGCAGTTCTTC.